The 28 T cell receptor beta chains below were found in one sample sequenced in a study of monozygotic twins with inflammatory bowel disease (dated by TCRdb to between 2017 and 2020). Libraries were built with 5' RACE. Sequencing instrument: Illumina HiSeq 2500. After the reads were reprocessed by TCRdb, one entry was made per CDR3 protein sequence, with no DNA. The sample table gives some 400,000 distinct CDR3 sequences. Around 2.4% of the sample is taken by the ten largest. The specimen was blood. Receptors originate from a human donor with ulcerative colitis or Crohn's disease, or a healthy co-twin of an affected twin (not recorded which).

V gene TRBV6-2 or TRBV6-3 combines with J gene TRBJ2-2. Germline CDR1 is MNHEY and CDR2 is SVGEGT. This CDR3 is built from 13 residues. CDR3 amino acids: CASSYQRTGELFF.

The V call is TRBV5-1, the J call TRBJ2-2; as DNA is missing, the TRBD1 call by TCRdb cannot be tested. CDR1 is SGHRS and CDR2 is YFSETQ in the germline V gene. The CDR3 sequence is 12 residues long. The CDR3 spells CASTDRVRELFF. Looking up the rest from reference TRBV5-1 and TRBJ2-2 gives the full variable domain: KAGVTQTPRYLIKTRGQQVTLSCSPISGHRSVSWYQQTPGQGLQFLFEYFSETQRNKGNFPGRFSGRQFSNSRSEMNVSTLELGDSALYLCASTDRVRELFFGEGSRLTVL.

The chain carries TRBV5-6 and TRBJ2-1; the TCRdb D gene call, TRBD2, has no DNA to confirm it. The CDR3 is 16 residues long. Germline-derived CDR1 and CDR2 are SGHDT and YYEEEE. The CDR3 spells CASSLAGDPRSGEQFF.

The rearrangement joins TRBV4-1 to TRBJ2-3; TCRdb's D call, TRBD1, is unchecked because there is no DNA. Germline V gene lookup returns CDR1 MGHRA and CDR2 YSYEKL. The CDR3 runs 16 residues. CDR3 residues: CASSQEAPDTTDTQYF.

This CDR3 reads CASSRGLRGRQPQHF. The chain combines TRBV12-3 or TRBV12-4 with TRBJ1-5; TCRdb's D gene call, TRBD1, goes unchecked for lack of DNA. The CDR3 consists of 15 residues.

V and J are TRBV10-3 and TRBJ2-2. This CDR3 has 11 residues. CDR1 and CDR2 from the germline V gene are ENHRY and SYGVKD. The CDR3 sequence is CAITGTGELFF.

The V and J genes are TRBV12-3 or TRBV12-4 and TRBJ2-3. The CDR3 is 11 residues long. The CDR3 sequence: CASSLGDTQYF.

This rearrangement joins TRBV5-6 to TRBJ1-4; checking the TCRdb D call of TRBD1 is not possible without DNA. The CDR3 has 19 residues. The germline V gene encodes CDR1 SGHDT and CDR2 YYEEEE. CDR3 in amino acids: CASSLSTGGRDATNEKLFF.

The chain carries TRBV10-3 and TRBJ1-5; the D gene TCRdb calls, TRBD1, cannot be checked with no DNA. This CDR3 has 12 amino acids. Germline V CDR1 and CDR2: ENHRY, SYGVKD. The chain's CDR3 is CAVGGGDQPQHF.

The rearrangement uses TRBV6-5 and TRBJ1-1. The CDR3 has 12 amino acids. Looked up from germline, CDR1 is MNHEY and CDR2 is SVGAGI. CDR3 sequence: CDKGNENTEAFF.

The CDR3 here is CASSRGQGYTGELFF. This chain links TRBV28 with TRBJ2-2; absent DNA, TCRdb's TRBD1 call cannot be checked. Germline V gives CDR1 MDHEN, CDR2 SYDVKM. The CDR3 has 15 residues.

The rearrangement joins TRBV5-1 to TRBJ1-2. The CDR3 extends over 14 amino acids. Germline V CDR1 and CDR2: SGHRS, YFSETQ. The CDR3 sequence is CASSLEARYYGYTF.

This chain links TRBV5-8 with TRBJ2-1; TCRdb outputs TRBD2, but without DNA this stays unchecked. Germline CDR1 is SGHTS and CDR2 is YDEGEE. CDR3 length: 14 residues. The CDR3 loop is CASSLGLAGVEQFF.

The rearrangement joins TRBV4-3 to TRBJ1-4; TCRdb's D call of TRBD1 is untestable without DNA. This CDR3 is built from 16 residues. The germline CDR1 and CDR2 sequences are LGHNA and YSLEER. The CDR3 region is CASSQEGTGLNEKLFF.

This rearrangement joins TRBV4-1 to TRBJ2-5; the D gene TCRdb calls, TRBD1, cannot be checked with no DNA. The CDR3 is 16 amino acids. CDR1 and CDR2 from the germline V gene are MGHRA and YSYEKL. CDR3 residues: CASSLTGPAGGETQYF.

The V call is TRBV12-3 or TRBV12-4, the J call TRBJ1-1; the TCRdb D gene call, TRBD1, has no DNA to confirm it. The CDR3 covers 15 residues. This CDR3 is CASSFLQAQRGEAFF.

J is TRBJ2-7 and V is TRBV6-5; TCRdb gives TRBD1 as the D gene, but with no DNA this cannot be confirmed. From germline, CDR1 is MNHEY and CDR2 SVGAGI. The CDR3 covers 17 residues. CDR3 loop: CASSYSIATGSSYEQYF.

The V and J genes are TRBV6-1 and TRBJ2-6; the TCRdb D gene call, TRBD1, has no DNA to confirm it. Germline CDR1 reads MNHNS; CDR2 reads SASEGT. The CDR3 totals 16 residues. CDR3 in amino acids: CASSPTASSGANVLTF.

The chain carries TRBV5-6 and TRBJ1-1; lacking DNA, the TRBD1 call made by TCRdb goes unchecked. Germline CDR1 reads SGHDT; CDR2 reads YYEEEE. The CDR3 totals 11 residues. This chain's CDR3 is CASSLGTGAFF.

The rearrangement links TRBV5-6 to TRBJ2-7; TCRdb lists TRBD1, though no DNA is available to test this call. In germline, CDR1 is SGHDT, CDR2 YYEEEE. This CDR3 has 17 residues. The CDR3 reads CASSRPTGTGVRNEQYF.

This rearrangement joins TRBV5-4 to TRBJ1-2; the TRBD1 assignment by TCRdb is unverifiable without DNA. The CDR3 runs 12 residues. Germline V gene sequence: CDR1 SGHNT, CDR2 YYREEE (reference sequence). CDR3 protein: CASSSPTVPYTF.

The rearrangement joins TRBV5-1 to TRBJ2-7; TCRdb's assignment of TRBD1 cannot be checked, as there is no DNA. CDR1 and CDR2 (germline): SGHRS, YFSETQ. This CDR3 is 14 amino acids long. CDR3 region: CASSVSGVGYEQYF.

The V gene is TRBV6-1, the J gene TRBJ2-3. Germline-derived CDR1 and CDR2 are MNHNS and SASEGT. The CDR3 runs to 14 residues. The CDR3 loop reads CASSDGRVTDTQYF.

V is TRBV18 and J is TRBJ2-7. The CDR3 runs 13 residues. The germline V gene has CDR1 KGHSH and CDR2 LQKENI. The CDR3 protein is CASSPSGANEQYF.

The chain employs TRBV20-1 and TRBJ2-7; TCRdb's D call of TRBD1 is untestable without DNA. This CDR3 is 12 amino acids long. From germline, CDR1 is DFQATT and CDR2 SNEGSKA (reference sequence). The CDR3 sequence is CSGQGEGGEQYF.

The chain is built from TRBV11-3 and TRBJ2-1; TCRdb outputs TRBD2, but without DNA this stays unchecked. The germline V gene encodes CDR1 SGHNT and CDR2 YENEEA. The CDR3 runs 17 residues. This CDR3 reads CASSQDSGGPSYNEQFF.

This sequence joins TRBV7-9 and TRBJ2-7. Germline V CDR1 and CDR2: SEHNR, FQNEAQ (reference sequence). This CDR3 contains 15 residues. CDR3 sequence: CASSLSSSSSYEQYF.

The chain couples TRBV19 to TRBJ1-6. The CDR3 has 17 amino acids. Germline V gives CDR1 LNHDA, CDR2 SQIVND (reference sequence). The CDR3 spells CASSIGQAGTANSPLHF.